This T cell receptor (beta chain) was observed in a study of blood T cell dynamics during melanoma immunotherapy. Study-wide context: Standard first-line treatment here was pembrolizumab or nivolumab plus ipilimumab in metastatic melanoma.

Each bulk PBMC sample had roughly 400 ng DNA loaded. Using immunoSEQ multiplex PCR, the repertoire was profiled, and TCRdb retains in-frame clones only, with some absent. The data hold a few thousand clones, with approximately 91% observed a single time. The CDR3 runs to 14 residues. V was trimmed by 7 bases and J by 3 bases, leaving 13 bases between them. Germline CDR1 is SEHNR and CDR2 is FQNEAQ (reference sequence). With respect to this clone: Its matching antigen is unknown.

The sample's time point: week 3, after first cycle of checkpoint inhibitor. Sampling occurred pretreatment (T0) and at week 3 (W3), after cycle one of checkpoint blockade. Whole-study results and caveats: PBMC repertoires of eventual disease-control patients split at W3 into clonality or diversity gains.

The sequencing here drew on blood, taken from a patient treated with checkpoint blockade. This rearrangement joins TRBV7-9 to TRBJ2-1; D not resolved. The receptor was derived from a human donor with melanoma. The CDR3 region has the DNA TGTGCCAGCACCGTGCTCTTGGGCTACAATGAGCAGTTCTTC. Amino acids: CASTVLLGYNEQFF.